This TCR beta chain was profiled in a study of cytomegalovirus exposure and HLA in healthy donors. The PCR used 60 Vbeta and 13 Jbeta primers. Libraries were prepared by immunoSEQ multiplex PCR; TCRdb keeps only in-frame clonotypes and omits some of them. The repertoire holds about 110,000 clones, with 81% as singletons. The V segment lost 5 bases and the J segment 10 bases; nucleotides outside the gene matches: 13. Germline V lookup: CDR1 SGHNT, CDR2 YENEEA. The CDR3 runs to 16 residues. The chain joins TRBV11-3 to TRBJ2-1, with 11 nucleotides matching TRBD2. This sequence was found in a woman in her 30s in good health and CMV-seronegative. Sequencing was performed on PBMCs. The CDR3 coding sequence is TGTGCCAGCAGCCACCGGGCGTCTAGCGGGAGGAACGAGCAGTTCTTC. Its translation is CASSHRASSGRNEQFF.